This T cell receptor (beta chain) is drawn from a study of T-cell memory formation after mild COVID-19 (dated by TCRdb to the early 2020s). Context from the whole study: Most TCR sequence clusters were specific to one of the two donors. The cohort was made up of two young adult volunteers, one female and one male, who were previously healthy. T-cell clones expanding and contracting after mild COVID-19 in a couple of donors were tracked by longitudinal TCRalpha and TCRbeta repertoire sequencing.

The germline V gene gives CDR1 as SGHRS and CDR2 as YFSETQ. V loses 3 bases, J loses 4 bases, and the germline ends lie 14 bases apart. The CDR3 numbers 15 residues from cysteine through phenylalanine. The only DNA kept is the CDR3, 45 bases in frame from the first base. This clonotype showed up many times. Its binding antigen is unknown. No base-level quality is on record; no much larger clone is a single base apart. Study-wide findings and limitations: SARS-CoV-2 specificity was not confirmed for the second-wave clones peaking on day 37. Balanced CD4/CD8 phenotypes were observed for clones contracting from day 15 to 85, whereas a bias towards CD4+ was observed for a second wave of clones expanding from day 15 to 37. Contracting CD4+ clones turned up mainly in the CM and EM memory subsets, whereas EMRA was where CD8+ clones were enriched. Only two mild cases were covered by the study, and larger cohorts that include severe cases with pre-infection samples were considered necessary. Some responding clones were found in pre-infection memory, which suggests that pre-existing cross-reactive memory T cells took part in the SARS-CoV-2 response.

Ficoll-Paque density gradient centrifugation was the method used to isolate PBMCs. Sequencing used an Illumina NovaSeq 6000. TCRalpha and TCRbeta cDNA libraries were constructed by 5'RACE with constant-segment primers, with sample barcodes and unique molecular identifiers being introduced. RNA was extracted from every sample with Trizol reagent. Library amplification was performed in two PCR steps, and a second sample barcode and Illumina TruSeq adapters were introduced in the second step. Sequencing of libraries was performed on an Illumina NovaSeq with 2 x 150 bp paired-end reads. Processing in the source paper ran as follows. Reads were demultiplexed and collapsed into UMI-guided consensus sequences with migec v1.2.7. With mixcr v2.1.11, UMI consensuses were aligned to TRA and TRB V and J templates and assembled into clonotypes. Clonotypes were classified as expanded or contracted when called significant by both edgeR and NoisET, with noise models trained on biological replicates. For edgeR calls, the cutoffs were a false discovery rate-adjusted p below 0.01 and a log2 fold-change threshold of 1. PCA with hierarchical clustering of max-normalized trajectories of the 1000 most abundant clonotypes was used as exploratory dynamics analysis. The CD4 or CD8 phenotype of responding clones was assigned using the separately sequenced CD4+ and CD8+ repertoires. TCRdb reprocessing: public reads trimmed at Q25 with fastp, clones called with MiXCR, in-frame beta chains kept. A single entry per CDR3 protein holds the most common genes and DNA from its merged rows. These V and J calls rely on TCRdb rather than the paper's analysis. For this sample the table gives some 600,000 distinct CDR3 sequences, of which approximately 15% were detected only once. Of the sample, around 8.1% falls within the top ten clones.

The receptor comes from an adult woman who had mild COVID-19 (a few samples of this study predate the infection). The sample titles of this study are shuffled in the database, so cell type and time point are left out; the donor was told from shared clones. The sequence links TRBV5-1 to TRBJ2-1; TRBD1 is a weak D gene call, 7 bases matching. Sample: PBMCs or a T cell subset sorted from them (not recorded which). The CDR3 corresponds to CASSWGDRNYNEQFF. The sequence in DNA is TGCGCCAGCAGCTGGGGGGACAGAAATTACAATGAGCAGTTCTTC. Reference TRBV5-1 and TRBJ2-1 proteins supply the regions before and after the CDR3; the full variable domain is: KAGVTQTPRYLIKTRGQQVTLSCSPISGHRSVSWYQQTPGQGLQFLFEYFSETQRNKGNFPGRFSGRQFSNSRSEMNVSTLELGDSALYLCASSWGDRNYNEQFFGPGTRLTVL.